What follows describes a single TCR beta chain. This sample is drawn from a study of blood T cell repertoires in COVID-19. Original processing notes: Amplifying reference gene primers gave estimates of nucleated cell counts. Method: immunoSEQ multiplex PCR; TCRdb's copy keeps in-frame clones and lacks some. V, J and clone size derive from that table, while D and trimming were established from the DNA sequence. This table has over 80,000 clones, around 74% appearing once. J was trimmed by 7 bases and V by 4 bases; bases with no gene match: 7. This CDR3 is 15 amino acids long. Per germline, CDR1 KGHDR and CDR2 SFDVKD.

The sequence came from a woman over 75 with active or convalescent COVID-19. The chain joins TRBV24-1 to TRBJ2-1; 9 bases align to TRBD1. The sample comprised peripheral blood. The CDR3 region is CATSEPTGGRNEQFF. As DNA, the CDR3 is TGTGCCACCAGTGAACCGACAGGGGGTAGGAATGAGCAGTTCTTC.